The 10 T cell receptor beta chains below were found in one sample sequenced in a study of technical replicates of blood from a few donors. Libraries were prepared by immunoSEQ multiplex PCR; TCRdb keeps only in-frame clonotypes and omits some of them. Here the sample spans roughly 57,000 clones, 90% to 95% being singletons. The sequenced material came from PBMCs. These receptor sequences come from a human donor in good health. Some clones in this sample may be carry-over from other donors' samples.

V gene TRBV9 combines with J gene TRBJ1-1; D gene uncertain. CDR1 is SGDLS and CDR2 is YYNGEE in the germline V gene. The CDR3 contains 16 residues. V was pared by 2 bases and J by 2 bases, with 16 bases between. CDR3 sequence: CASSVAPAPGNTEAFF. Written as DNA, the CDR3 is TGTGCCAGCAGCGTCGCCCCAGCTCCGGGAAACACTGAAGCTTTCTTT.

The V and J genes are TRBV30 and TRBJ1-1; 8 nucleotides line up with TRBD1. This CDR3 has 13 residues. CDR1 is GTSNPN and CDR2 is SVGIG in the germline V gene (reference sequence). J lost 2 bases, V lost 7 bases, and 6 bases had no gene match. In DNA, the CDR3 is TGTGCCTCCGGACAGGGCCAAAACACTGAAGCTTTCTTT. This sequence encodes CASGQGQNTEAFF.

The gene calls are TRBV28 and TRBJ2-3; D gene uncertain. Trimming took 4 bases from V and 4 from J, leaving 6 bases between them. The CDR3 contains 12 residues. CDR1 is MDHEN and CDR2 is SYDVKM in the germline V gene. Written as DNA, the CDR3 is TGTGCCAGCAGTTGGCTCCCAGATACGCAGTATTTT. Translating it yields CASSWLPDTQYF.

The CDR3 coding sequence is TGTGCCAGTAGTATAGCGGGAGTAGTGAGCACAGATACGCAGTATTTT. This codes for CASSIAGVVSTDTQYF. The rearrangement joins TRBV19 to TRBJ2-3; D is perhaps TRBD2 (6 bases). The CDR3 runs 16 residues. Germline V gene lookup returns CDR1 LNHDA and CDR2 SQIVND (reference sequence). Between the trimmed V and J ends, which lost 1 base and 0 bases, there was a span of 11 bases.

There are a few counts of this clone. The chain joins TRBV4-2 to TRBJ2-3; TRBD2 matches 7 bases. The trim removed 0 bases at V and 4 bases at J, leaving 7 bases unmatched. Looked up from germline, CDR1 is LGHNA and CDR2 is YNFKEQ. This CDR3 is 16 amino acids long. The CDR3 loop reads CASSQDKASGPDTQYF. In DNA form, the CDR3 reads TGTGCCAGCAGCCAAGATAAGGCTAGCGGTCCAGATACGCAGTATTTT.

The V and J genes are TRBV19 and TRBJ2-3; 7 nucleotides agree with TRBD2. Germline lookup yields CDR1 LNHDA and CDR2 SQIVND (reference sequence). There are 14 residues in the CDR3. The ends lost 7 bases at V and 2 bases at J; junction bases unmatched: 6. The CDR3 sequence: CASIERGNTDTQYF. As DNA, the CDR3 is TGTGCCAGTATTGAGCGGGGAAACACAGATACGCAGTATTTT.

Only a few counts were recorded for this clone. V gene TRBV2 combines with J gene TRBJ2-1, with 14 bases identical to TRBD2. CDR1 SNHLY and CDR2 FYNNEI come from the germline V gene. Unmatched junction bases numbered 17, after V lost 10 bases and J lost 12 bases. The CDR3 has 16 residues. The DNA for the CDR3 is TGTGCCACGGTTAAGACCGGGACTAGCGGGAGCCTAGGGCAGTTCTTC. This codes for CATVKTGTSGSLGQFF.

This rearrangement joins TRBV10-3 to TRBJ2-1; 12 bases are a match to TRBD2. The trim removed 8 bases at V and 15 bases at J, leaving 8 bases unmatched. The CDR3 spans 12 residues. Germline V gives CDR1 ENHRY, CDR2 SYGVKD. The DNA of the CDR3 is TGTGCCATCCGGGCTAGCGGGGGGGCCTCGTTCTTC. This gives the protein CAIRASGGASFF.

The rearrangement joins TRBV6-6 to TRBJ2-6, with 9 bases that match TRBD1. Trimming cost V 6 bases and J 2 bases; bases outside gene matches: 5. Germline V gene data show CDR1 as MNHNY and CDR2 as SVGAGI (reference sequence). The CDR3 has 16 residues. CDR3 loop: CASSPDRGAGANVLTF. In DNA form, the CDR3 reads TGTGCCAGCAGCCCCGACAGGGGGGCTGGGGCCAACGTCCTGACTTTC.

J is TRBJ2-7 and V is TRBV27; tentatively, D is TRBD2 (5 bases). The germline V gene has CDR1 MNHEY and CDR2 SMNVEV (reference sequence). This CDR3 has 14 residues. Trimming pared 3 bases from V and 3 bases from J, leaving 12 bases between. Here the CDR3 DNA reads TGTGCCAGCAGTTTCGCGGGTACTCTCTACGAGCAGTACTTC. Translated: CASSFAGTLYEQYF.